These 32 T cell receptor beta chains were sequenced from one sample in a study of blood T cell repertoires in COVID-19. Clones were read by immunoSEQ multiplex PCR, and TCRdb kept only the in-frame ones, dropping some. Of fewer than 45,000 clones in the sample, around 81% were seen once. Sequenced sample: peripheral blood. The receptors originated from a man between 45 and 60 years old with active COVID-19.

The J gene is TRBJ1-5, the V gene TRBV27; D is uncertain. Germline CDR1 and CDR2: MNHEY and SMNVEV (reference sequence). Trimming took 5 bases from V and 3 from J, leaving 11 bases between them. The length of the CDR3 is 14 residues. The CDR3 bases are TGTGCCAGCAGTCCCGCGGGGTTCAATCAGCCCCAGCATTTT. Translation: CASSPAGFNQPQHF.

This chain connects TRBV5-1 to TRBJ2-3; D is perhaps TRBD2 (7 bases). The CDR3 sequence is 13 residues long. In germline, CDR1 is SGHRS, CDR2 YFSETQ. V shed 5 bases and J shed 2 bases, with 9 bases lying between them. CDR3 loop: CASRGGATDTQYF. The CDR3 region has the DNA TGCGCCAGCAGGGGGGGGGCCACAGATACGCAGTATTTT.

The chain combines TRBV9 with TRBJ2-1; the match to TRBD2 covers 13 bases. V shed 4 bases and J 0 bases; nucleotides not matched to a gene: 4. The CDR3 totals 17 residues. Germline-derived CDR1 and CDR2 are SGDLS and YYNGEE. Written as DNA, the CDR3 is TGTGCCAGCAGCCCCGGGACTAGCGGGGTCTCCTACAATGAGCAGTTCTTC. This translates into CASSPGTSGVSYNEQFF.

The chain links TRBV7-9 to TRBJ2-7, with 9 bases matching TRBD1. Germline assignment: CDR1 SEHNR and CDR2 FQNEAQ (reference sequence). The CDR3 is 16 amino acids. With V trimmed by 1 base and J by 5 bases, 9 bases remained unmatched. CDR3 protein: CASSLGAGTGHHEQYF. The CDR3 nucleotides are TGTGCCAGCAGCTTAGGGGCTGGGACAGGGCACCACGAGCAGTACTTC.

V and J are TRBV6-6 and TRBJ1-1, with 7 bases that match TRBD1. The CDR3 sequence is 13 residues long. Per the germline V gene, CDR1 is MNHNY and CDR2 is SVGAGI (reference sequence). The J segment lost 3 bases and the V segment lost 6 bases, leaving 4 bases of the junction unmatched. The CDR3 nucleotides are TGTGCCAGCAGCAGACAGGGTTACACTGAAGCTTTCTTT. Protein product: CASSRQGYTEAFF.

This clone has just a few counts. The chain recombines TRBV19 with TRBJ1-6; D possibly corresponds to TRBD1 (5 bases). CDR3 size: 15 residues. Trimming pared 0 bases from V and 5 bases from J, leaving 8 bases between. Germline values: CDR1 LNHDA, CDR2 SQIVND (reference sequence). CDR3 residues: CASSIEPGDNSPLHF. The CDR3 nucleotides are TGTGCCAGTAGTATAGAGCCGGGGGATAATTCACCCCTCCACTTT.

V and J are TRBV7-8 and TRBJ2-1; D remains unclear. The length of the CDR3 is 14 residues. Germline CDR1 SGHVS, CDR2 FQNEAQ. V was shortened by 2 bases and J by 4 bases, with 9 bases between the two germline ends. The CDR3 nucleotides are TGTGCCAGCAGCTTATCAGGCCCATACAATGAGCAGTTCTTC. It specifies CASSLSGPYNEQFF.

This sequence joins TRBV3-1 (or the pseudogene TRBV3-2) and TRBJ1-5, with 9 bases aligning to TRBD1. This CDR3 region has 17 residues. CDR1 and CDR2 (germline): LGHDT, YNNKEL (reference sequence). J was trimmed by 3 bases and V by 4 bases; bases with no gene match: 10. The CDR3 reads CASSRSAGTGPNQPQHF. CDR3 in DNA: TGTGCCAGCAGCCGCTCCGCCGGGACAGGGCCCAATCAGCCCCAGCATTTT.

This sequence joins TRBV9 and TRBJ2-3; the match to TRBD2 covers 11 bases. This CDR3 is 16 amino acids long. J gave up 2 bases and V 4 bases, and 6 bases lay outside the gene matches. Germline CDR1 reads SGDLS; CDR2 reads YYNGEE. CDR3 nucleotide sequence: TGTGCCAGCAGCTTCCTAGCGGGGGGCCTCACAGATACGCAGTATTTT. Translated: CASSFLAGGLTDTQYF. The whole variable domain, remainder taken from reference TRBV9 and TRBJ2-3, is DSGVTQTPKHLITATGQRVTLRCSPRSGDLSVYWYQQSLDQGLQFLIQYYNGEERAKGNILERFSAQQFPDLHSELNLSSLELGDSALYFCASSFLAGGLTDTQYFGPGTRLTVL.

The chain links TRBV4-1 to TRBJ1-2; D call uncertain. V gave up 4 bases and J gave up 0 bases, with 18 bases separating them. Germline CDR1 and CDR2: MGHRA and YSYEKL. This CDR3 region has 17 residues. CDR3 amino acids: CASSPPSGLGTNYGYTF. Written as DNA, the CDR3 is TGCGCCAGCAGCCCGCCTTCTGGACTGGGAACTAACTATGGCTACACCTTC.

The chain's CDR3 is CATSRRTGGSITNEKLFF. DNA for the CDR3: TGTGCCACCAGCAGACGGACAGGGGGCTCGATCACTAATGAAAAACTGTTTTTT. The chain carries TRBV15 and TRBJ1-4, with 11 bases aligning to TRBD1. The CDR3 loop spans 18 amino acids. Looked up from germline, CDR1 is LNHNV and CDR2 is YYDKDF (reference sequence). The V segment lost 2 bases and the J segment 2 bases; nucleotides outside the gene matches: 7.

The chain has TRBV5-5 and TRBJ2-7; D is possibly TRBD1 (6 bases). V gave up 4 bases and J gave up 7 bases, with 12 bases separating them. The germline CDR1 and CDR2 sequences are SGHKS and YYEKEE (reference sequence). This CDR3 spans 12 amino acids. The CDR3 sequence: CASSEQGREQYF. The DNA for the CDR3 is TGTGCCAGCAGCGAACAGGGTCGGGAGCAGTACTTC.

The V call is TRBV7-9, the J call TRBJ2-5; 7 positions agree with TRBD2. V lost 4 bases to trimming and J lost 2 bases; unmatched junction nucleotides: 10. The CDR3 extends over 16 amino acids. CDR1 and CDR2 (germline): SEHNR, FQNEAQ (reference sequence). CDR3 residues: CASSSTRLAVQETQYF. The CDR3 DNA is TGTGCCAGCAGCTCCACTAGGCTAGCGGTTCAAGAGACCCAGTACTTC.

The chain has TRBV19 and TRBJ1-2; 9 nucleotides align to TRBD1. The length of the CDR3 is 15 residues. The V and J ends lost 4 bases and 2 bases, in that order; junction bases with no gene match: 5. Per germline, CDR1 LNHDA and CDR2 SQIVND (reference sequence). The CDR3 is CASSKQGAANYGYTF. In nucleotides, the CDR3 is TGTGCCAGTAGTAAACAGGGGGCGGCGAACTATGGCTACACCTTC.

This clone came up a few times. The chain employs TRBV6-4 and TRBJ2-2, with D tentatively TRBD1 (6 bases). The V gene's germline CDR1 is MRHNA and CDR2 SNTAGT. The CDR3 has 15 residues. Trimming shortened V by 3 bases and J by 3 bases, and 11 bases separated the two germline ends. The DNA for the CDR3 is TGTGCCAGCAGTGAAGCAGGGGATGACACCGGGGAGCTGTTTTTT. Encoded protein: CASSEAGDDTGELFF.

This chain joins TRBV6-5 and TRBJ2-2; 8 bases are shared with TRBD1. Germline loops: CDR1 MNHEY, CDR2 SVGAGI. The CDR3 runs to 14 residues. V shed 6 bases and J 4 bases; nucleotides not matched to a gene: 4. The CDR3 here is CASRRQGSTGELFF. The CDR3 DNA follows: TGTGCCAGCAGACGACAGGGGAGCACCGGGGAGCTGTTTTTT.

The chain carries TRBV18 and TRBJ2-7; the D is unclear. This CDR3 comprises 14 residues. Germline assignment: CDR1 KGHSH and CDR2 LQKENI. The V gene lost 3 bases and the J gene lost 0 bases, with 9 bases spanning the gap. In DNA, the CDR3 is TGTGCCAGCTCACCTCTTCCCGTCTCCTACGAGCAGTACTTC. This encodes CASSPLPVSYEQYF.

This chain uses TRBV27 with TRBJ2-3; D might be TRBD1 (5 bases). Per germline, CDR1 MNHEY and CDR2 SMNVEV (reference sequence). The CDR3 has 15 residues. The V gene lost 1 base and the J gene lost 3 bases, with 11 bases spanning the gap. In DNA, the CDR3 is TGTGCCAGCAGTTTATTTGGCAGGGCAACAGATACGCAGTATTTT. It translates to CASSLFGRATDTQYF.

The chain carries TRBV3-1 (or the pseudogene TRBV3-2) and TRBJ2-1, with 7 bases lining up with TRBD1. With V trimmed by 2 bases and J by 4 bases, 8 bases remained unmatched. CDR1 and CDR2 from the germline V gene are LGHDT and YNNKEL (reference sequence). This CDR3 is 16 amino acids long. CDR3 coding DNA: TGTGCCAGCAGCCAAAATACCGGGACAGAGTACAATGAGCAGTTCTTC. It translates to CASSQNTGTEYNEQFF.

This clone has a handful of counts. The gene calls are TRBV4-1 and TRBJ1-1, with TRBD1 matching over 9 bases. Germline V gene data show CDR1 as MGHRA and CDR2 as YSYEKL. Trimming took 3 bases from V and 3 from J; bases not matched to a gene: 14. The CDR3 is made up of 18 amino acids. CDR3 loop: CASSQDTGGIIGDTEAFF. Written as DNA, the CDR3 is TGCGCCAGCAGCCAGGATACAGGGGGCATTATTGGGGACACTGAAGCTTTCTTT.

This CDR3 reads CASSRQENTEAFF. The DNA of the CDR3 is TGTGCCAGCAGTAGACAGGAGAACACTGAAGCTTTCTTT. This chain links TRBV6-6 with TRBJ1-1; the D gene is possibly TRBD1 (6 bases). Germline V gene lookup returns CDR1 MNHNY and CDR2 SVGAGI (reference sequence). There are 13 residues in the CDR3. The V end was cut by 5 bases, the J end by 1 base, with 8 bases between.

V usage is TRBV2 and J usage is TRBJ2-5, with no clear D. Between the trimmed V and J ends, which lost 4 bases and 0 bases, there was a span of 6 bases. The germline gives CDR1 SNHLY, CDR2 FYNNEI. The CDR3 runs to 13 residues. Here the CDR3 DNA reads TGTGCCAGCAGTGGAGAAGACCAAGAGACCCAGTACTTC. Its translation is CASSGEDQETQYF.

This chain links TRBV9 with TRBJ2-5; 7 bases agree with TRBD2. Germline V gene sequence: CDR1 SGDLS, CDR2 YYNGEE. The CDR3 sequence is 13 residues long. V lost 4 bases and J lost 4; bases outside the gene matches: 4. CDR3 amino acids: CASSQAGSETQYF. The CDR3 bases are TGTGCCAGCAGCCAAGCGGGGTCAGAGACCCAGTACTTC.

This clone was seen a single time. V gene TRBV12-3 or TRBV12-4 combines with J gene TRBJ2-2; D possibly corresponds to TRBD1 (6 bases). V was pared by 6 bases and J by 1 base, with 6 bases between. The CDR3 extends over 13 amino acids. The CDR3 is CASRDRNTGELFF. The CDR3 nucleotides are TGTGCCAGCAGGGACAGGAACACCGGGGAGCTGTTTTTT.

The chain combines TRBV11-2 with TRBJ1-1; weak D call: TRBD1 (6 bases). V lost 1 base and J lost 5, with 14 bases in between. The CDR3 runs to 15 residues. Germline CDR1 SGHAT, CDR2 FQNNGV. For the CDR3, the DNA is TGTGCCAGCAGCTTAGCGGCGACAGGTAGGACTGAAGCTTTCTTT. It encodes CASSLAATGRTEAFF.

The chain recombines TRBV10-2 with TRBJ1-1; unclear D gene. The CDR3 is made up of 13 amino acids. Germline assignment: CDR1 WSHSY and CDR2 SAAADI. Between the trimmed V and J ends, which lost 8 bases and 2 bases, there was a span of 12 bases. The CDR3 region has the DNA TGCGCCAGCGGTAACACCAAAAACACTGAAGCTTTCTTT. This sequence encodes CASGNTKNTEAFF.

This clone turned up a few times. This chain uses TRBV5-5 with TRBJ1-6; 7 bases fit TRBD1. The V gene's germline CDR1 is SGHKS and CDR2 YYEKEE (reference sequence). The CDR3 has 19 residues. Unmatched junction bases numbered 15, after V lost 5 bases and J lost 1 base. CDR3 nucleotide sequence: TGTGCCAGCAGAAAGGCCCAGACAGGGAGTGAGTCCTATAATTCACCCCTCCACTTT. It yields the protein CASRKAQTGSESYNSPLHF.

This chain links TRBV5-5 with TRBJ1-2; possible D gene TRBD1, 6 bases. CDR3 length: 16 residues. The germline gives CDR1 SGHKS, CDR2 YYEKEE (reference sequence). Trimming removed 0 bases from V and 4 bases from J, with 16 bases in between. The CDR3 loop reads CASSLEHPGTLYGYTF. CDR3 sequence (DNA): TGTGCCAGCAGCTTGGAACACCCCGGGACACTCTATGGCTACACCTTC.

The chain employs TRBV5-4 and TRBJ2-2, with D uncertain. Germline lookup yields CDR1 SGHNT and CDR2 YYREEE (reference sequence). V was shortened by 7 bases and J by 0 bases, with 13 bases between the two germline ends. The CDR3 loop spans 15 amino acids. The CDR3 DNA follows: TGTGCCAGCCGCCACCACACAGCGAACACCGGGGAGCTGTTTTTT. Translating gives CASRHHTANTGELFF.

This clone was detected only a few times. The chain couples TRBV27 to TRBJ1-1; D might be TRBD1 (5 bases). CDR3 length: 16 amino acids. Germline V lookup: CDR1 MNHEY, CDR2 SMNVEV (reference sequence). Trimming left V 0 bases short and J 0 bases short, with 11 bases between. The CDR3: CASSLSRGGMNTEAFF. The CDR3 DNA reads TGTGCCAGCAGTTTATCTCGGGGGGGGATGAACACTGAAGCTTTCTTT.

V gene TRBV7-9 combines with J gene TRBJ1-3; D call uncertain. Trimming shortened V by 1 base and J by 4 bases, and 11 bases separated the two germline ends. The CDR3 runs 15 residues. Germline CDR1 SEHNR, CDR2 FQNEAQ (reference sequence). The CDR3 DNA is TGTGCCAGCAGCTTAGTAGAAGCTCTCGGAAACACCATATATTTT. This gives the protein CASSLVEALGNTIYF.

For the CDR3, the DNA is TGTGCCAGCAGTGATCCAAGCACAGATACGCAGTATTTT. It specifies CASSDPSTDTQYF. The chain is built from TRBV6-1 and TRBJ2-3, with unresolved D. Germline lookup yields CDR1 MNHNS and CDR2 SASEGT. Deletions cut 3 bases from V and 0 bases from J, with 4 bases between. The CDR3 has 13 amino acids.